Listed here is a single T cell receptor (beta chain). No cognate antigen has been identified for it. Per-base quality was not reported, and no clone a single base away is much larger than it. Collaborating institutions collected whole blood in K2EDTA tubes following their own protocols. For TCRbeta analysis, collaborators shipped samples as frozen whole blood, isolated PBMCs, or DNA extracted from either of those sample types. Trimming takes 1 base from V and 5 bases from J, and the germline ends sit 8 bases apart. The CDR3, from cysteine to phenylalanine, totals 14 residues. Left in the record is the CDR3 DNA by itself, 42 bases read in frame from the first base. Via the germline V gene, CDR1 is SGHVS and CDR2 FQNEAQ. This entry is derived from a study of blood T cell repertoires in COVID-19 (dated by TCRdb to 2018 to 2020). For the study in its entirety: Samples from collaborators originated in the United States, Italy and Spain and spanned both the acute and convalescent phases of COVID-19. The prospective study material was composed of cDNA or gDNA derived from T cells, B-cell-depleted T cells, or PBMCs. Subjects who had been exposed to COVID-19, were actively infected with it, or had recovered from it provided the deeply sampled blood TCRbeta repertoires that made up the dataset. A freely available public database, intended as a resource for researchers studying the immune response to SARS-CoV-2, is where the repertoires were released. Samples came from the ongoing ImmuneRACE study (first 160 participants) plus 1,254 subjects from 6 global collaborators. Sample metadata almost always included a de-identified subject ID, COVID-19 status, age in years and sex. Where HLA class I and class II types were available, the types were taken from metadata supplied by the sample provider, not from assay-based typing. General study outcomes and caveats: Clinical and demographic metadata were provided uncurated, with the amount varying by source and participant.

The immunoSEQ Assay, a bias-controlled multiplex PCR, was used to amplify TCRbeta CDR3 regions from genomic DNA. The study's own analysis went as follows. The number of nucleated cells in each sample was estimated by amplification of reference gene primers within the assay. Sequence reads were collapsed and filtered to measure the absolute abundance of every unique TCRbeta CDR3 rearrangement. For each sample, productive Simpson clonality was calculated as the square root of Simpson's diversity index across productive rearrangements. In its TCRdb copy, this immuneACCESS table keeps in-frame sequences only and misses some clones. Where compared with another copy, unresolved V genes explain less than half of these, and the others have no known cause. D and trimming come from the DNA, and the V and J calls and clone size come from that table. The sample has just under 90,000 clones on record, approximately 79% of them singletons. About an eighth of the sample is taken by the ten largest.

The material sequenced was peripheral blood. Recombination linked TRBV7-8 to TRBJ2-2; a confident D gene designation cannot be given. The clonotype comes from a woman older than 75 with acute or convalescent COVID-19. The CDR3 corresponds to CASSLDRVTGELFF. At the DNA level, the sequence is TGTGCCAGCAGCTTAGATCGGGTAACCGGGGAGCTGTTTTTT.